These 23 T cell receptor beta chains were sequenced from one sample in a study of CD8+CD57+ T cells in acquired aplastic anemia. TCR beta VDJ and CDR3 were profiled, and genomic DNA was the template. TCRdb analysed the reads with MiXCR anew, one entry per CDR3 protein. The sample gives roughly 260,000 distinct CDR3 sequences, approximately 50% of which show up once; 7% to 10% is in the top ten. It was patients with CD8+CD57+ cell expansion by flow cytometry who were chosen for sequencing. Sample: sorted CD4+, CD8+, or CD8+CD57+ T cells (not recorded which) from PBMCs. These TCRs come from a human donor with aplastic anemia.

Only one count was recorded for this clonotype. This chain's CDR3 is CASRSDRQETQHF. The CDR3 DNA is TGTGCCAGCAGATCCGACCGACAAGAGACCCAGCATTTT. The gene calls are TRBV7-9 and TRBJ1-5, with D hard to call. Trimming removed 6 bases at V and 11 bases at J, with 17 bases between. Germline assignment: CDR1 SEHNR and CDR2 FQNEAQ (reference sequence). There are 13 residues in the CDR3.

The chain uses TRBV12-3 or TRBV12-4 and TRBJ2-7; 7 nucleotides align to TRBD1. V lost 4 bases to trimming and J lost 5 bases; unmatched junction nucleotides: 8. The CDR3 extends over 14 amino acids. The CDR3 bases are TGTGCCAGCAGTTCGACAGACAGGGACAACGAGCAGTACTTC. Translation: CASSSTDRDNEQYF.

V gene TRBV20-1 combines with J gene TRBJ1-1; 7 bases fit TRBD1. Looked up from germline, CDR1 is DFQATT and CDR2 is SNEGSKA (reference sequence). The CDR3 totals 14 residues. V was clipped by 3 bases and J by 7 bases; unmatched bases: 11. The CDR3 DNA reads TGCAGTGCTAGTGACAGGGAAGGTTGGTTTGAAGCTTTCTTT. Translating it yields CSASDREGWFEAFF.

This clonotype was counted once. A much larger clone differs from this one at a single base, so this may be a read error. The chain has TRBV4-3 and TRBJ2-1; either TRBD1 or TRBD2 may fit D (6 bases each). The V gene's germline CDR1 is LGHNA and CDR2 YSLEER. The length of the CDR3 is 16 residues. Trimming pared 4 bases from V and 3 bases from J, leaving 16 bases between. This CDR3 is CASSRDRGLDYNEQFF. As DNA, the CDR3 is TGCGCCAGCAGCCGAGATCGGGGGCTTGACTACAATGAGCAGTTCTTC.

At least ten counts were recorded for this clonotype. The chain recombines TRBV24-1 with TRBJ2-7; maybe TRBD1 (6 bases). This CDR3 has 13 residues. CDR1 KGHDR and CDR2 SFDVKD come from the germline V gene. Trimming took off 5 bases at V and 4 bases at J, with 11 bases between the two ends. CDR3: CATSAGELYEQYF. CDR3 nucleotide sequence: TGTGCCACCAGTGCAGGGGAATTGTACGAGCAGTACTTC.

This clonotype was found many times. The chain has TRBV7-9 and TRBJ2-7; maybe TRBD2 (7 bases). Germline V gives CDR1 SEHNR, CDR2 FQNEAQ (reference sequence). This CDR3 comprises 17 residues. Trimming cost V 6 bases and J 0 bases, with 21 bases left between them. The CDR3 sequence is CASSSRRGALSSYEQYF. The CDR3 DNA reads TGTGCCAGCAGTTCCAGACGGGGGGCTTTGAGCTCCTACGAGCAGTACTTC.

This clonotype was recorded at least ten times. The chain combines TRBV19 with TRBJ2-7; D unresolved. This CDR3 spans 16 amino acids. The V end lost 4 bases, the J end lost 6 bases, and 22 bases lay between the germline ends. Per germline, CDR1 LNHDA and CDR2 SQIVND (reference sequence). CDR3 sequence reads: CASSTNRANKMGEQYF. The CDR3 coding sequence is TGTGCCAGTAGTACGAACCGGGCCAATAAGATGGGCGAGCAGTACTTC.

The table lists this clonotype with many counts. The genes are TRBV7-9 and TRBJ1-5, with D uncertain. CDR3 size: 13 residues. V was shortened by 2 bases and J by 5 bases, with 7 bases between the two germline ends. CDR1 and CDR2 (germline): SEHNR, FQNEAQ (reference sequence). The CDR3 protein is CASSLPGDQPQHF. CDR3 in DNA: TGTGCCAGCAGCTTACCCGGGGATCAGCCCCAGCATTTT.

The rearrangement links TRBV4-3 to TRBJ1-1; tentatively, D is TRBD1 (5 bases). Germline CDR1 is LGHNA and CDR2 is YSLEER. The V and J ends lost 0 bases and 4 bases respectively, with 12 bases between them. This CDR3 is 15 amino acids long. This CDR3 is CASSQDQGTGTEAFF. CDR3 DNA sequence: TGCGCCAGCAGCCAAGATCAAGGGACGGGCACTGAAGCTTTCTTT.

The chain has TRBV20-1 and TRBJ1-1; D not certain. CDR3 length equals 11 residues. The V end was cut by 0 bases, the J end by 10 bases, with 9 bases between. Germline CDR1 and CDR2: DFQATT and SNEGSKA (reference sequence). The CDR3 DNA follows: TGCAGTGCTAGAGATATTGCGGGAGCTTTCTTT. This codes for CSARDIAGAFF.

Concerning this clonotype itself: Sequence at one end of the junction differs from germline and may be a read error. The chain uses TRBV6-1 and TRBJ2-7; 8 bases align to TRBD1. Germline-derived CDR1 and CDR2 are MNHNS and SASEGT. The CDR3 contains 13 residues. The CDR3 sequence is CASSSDRAYVQYF. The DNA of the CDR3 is TGTGCCAGCAGTTCGGACAGGGCCTACGTGCAGTACTTC.

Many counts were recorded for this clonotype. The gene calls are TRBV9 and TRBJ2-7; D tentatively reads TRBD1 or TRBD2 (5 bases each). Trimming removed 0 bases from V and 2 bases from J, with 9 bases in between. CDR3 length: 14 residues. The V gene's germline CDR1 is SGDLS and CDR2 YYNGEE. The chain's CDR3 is CASSVGDHAYEQYF. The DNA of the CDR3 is TGTGCCAGCAGCGTAGGGGACCATGCCTACGAGCAGTACTTC.

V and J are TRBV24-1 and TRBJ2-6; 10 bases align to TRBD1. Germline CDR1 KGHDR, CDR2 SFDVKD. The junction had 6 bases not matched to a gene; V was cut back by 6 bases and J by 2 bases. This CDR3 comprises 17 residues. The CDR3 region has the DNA TGTGCCACCAGTCCCGGGACAGGGGAAGCTGGGGCCAACGTCCTGACTTTC. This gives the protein CATSPGTGEAGANVLTF.

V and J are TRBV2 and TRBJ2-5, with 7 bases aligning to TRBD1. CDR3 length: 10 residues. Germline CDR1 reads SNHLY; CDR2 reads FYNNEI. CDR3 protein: CAQGNGVQYF. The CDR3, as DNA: TGTGCACAGGGGAACGGCGTCCAGTACTTC.

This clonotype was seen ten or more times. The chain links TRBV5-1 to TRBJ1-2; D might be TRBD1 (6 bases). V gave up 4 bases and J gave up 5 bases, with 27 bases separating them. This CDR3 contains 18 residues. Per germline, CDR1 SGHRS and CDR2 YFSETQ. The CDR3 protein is CASSIYRVDTKTVYGYTF. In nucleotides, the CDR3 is TGCGCCAGCAGCATATACAGGGTGGACACCAAGACGGTTTATGGCTACACCTTC.

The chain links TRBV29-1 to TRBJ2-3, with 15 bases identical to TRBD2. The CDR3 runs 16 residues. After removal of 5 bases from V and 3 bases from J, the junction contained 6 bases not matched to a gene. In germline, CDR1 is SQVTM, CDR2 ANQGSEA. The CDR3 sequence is CSVNGLAGGQTDTQYF. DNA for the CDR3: TGCAGCGTTAACGGACTAGCGGGGGGGCAGACAGATACGCAGTATTTT.

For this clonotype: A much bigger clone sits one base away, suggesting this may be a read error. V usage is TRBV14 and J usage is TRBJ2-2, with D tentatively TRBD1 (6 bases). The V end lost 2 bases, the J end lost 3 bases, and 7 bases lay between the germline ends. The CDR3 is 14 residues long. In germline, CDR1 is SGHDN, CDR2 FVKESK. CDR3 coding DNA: TGTGCCAGCAGCCAAAAGGGGGACACCGGGGAGCTGTTTTTT. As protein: CASSQKGDTGELFF.

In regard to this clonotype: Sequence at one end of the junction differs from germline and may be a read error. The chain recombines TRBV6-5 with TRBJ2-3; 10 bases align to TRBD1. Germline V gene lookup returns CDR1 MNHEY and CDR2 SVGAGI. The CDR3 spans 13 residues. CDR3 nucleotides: TGTGCCATCAGTGGGACAGGGGCAGATACGCAGTATTTT. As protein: CAISGTGADTQYF.

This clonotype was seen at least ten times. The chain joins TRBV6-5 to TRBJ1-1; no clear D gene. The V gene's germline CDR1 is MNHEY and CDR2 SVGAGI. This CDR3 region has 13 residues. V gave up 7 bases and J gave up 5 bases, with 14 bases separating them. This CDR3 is CASTEQRGTEAFF. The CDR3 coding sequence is TGTGCCAGCACTGAACAGCGGGGAACTGAAGCTTTCTTT.

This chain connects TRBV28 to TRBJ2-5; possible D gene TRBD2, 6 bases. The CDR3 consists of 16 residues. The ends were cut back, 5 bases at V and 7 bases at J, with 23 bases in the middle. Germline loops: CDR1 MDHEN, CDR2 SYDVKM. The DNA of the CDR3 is TGTGCCAGCAGTCCCCGACCAGCGGGCTTTTCGAGGACCCAGTACTTC. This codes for CASSPRPAGFSRTQYF.

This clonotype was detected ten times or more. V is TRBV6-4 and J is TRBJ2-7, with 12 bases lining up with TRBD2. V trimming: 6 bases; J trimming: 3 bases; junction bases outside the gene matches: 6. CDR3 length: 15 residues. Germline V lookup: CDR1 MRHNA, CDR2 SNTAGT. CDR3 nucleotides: TGTGCCAGCAGCCCACGACTAGCGGGAGACTACGAGCAGTACTTC. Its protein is CASSPRLAGDYEQYF.

CDR3 sequence (DNA): TGTGCCAGTAGTATTCCGGGACAGGGGGCTAAACAGCCCCAGCATTTT. This gives the protein CASSIPGQGAKQPQHF. The chain joins TRBV19 to TRBJ1-5; 12 nucleotides agree with TRBD1. V dropped 3 bases and J dropped 7; count of bases not matched to a gene: 7. CDR1 LNHDA and CDR2 SQIVND come from the germline V gene (reference sequence). This CDR3 is 16 amino acids long.

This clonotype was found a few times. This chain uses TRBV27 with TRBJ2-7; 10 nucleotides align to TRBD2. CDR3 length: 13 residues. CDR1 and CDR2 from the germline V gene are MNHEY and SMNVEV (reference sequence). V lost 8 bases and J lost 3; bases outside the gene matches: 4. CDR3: CASGVAGGYEQYF. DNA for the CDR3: TGTGCCAGCGGAGTAGCGGGGGGCTACGAGCAGTACTTC.